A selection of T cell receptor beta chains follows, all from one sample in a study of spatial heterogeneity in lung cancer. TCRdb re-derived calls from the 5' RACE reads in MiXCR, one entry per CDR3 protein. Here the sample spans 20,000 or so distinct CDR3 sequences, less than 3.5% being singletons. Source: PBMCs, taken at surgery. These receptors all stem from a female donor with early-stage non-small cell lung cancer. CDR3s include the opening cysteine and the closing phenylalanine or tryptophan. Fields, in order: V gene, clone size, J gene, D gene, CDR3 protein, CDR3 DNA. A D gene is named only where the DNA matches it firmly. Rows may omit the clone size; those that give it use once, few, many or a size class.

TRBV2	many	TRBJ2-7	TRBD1	CASSEEGTGSYEQYF	TGTGCCAGCAGTGAAGAGGGGACAGGATCCTACGAGCAGTACTTC
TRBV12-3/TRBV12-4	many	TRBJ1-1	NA	CASSGGKPEAFF	TGTGCCAGCAGTGGAGGGAAACCTGAAGCTTTCTTT
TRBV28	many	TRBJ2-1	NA	CASSPMGNYNEQFF	TGTGCCAGCAGCCCGATGGGGAACTACAATGAGCAGTTCTTC
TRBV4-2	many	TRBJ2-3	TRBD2	CASSHGLAALSDTQYF	TGTGCCAGCAGCCACGGACTAGCGGCCCTCTCGGATACGCAGTATTTT
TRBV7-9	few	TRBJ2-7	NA	CASSPDVLEGHEQYF	TGTGCCAGCAGCCCAGATGTACTGGAAGGCCACGAGCAGTACTTC
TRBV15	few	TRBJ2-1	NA	CATSSPRASEYNEQFF	TGTGCCACCAGCAGTCCTAGGGCTAGCGAGTACAATGAGCAGTTCTTC
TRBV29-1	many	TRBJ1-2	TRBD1	CSVDRPPRLYTF	TGCAGCGTGGACAGGCCCCCTAGGTTGTACACCTTC
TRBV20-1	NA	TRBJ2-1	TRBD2	CSVPGLGREYSSYNEQFF	TGCAGTGTTCCGGGACTAGGTCGGGAGTATAGTTCCTACAATGAGCAGTTCTTC
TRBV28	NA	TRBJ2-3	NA	CASSYRGAGDTQYF	TGTGCCAGCAGTTATAGGGGGGCCGGAGATACGCAGTATTTT
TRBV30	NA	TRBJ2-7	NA	CAWTSGYEQYF	TGTGCCTGGACAAGCGGCTACGAGCAGTACTTC
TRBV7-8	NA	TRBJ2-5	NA	CASSPQPRHSPETQYF	TGTGCCAGCAGCCCCCAACCCCGACATAGCCCAGAGACCCAGTACTTC
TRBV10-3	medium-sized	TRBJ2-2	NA	CAITGDAPPNTGELFF	TGTGCCATCACTGGGGACGCTCCCCCGAACACCGGGGAGCTGTTTTTT
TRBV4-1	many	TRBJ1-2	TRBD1	CASSQDEGAVYGYTF	TGCGCCAGCAGCCAAGATGAGGGGGCTGTCTATGGCTACACCTTC
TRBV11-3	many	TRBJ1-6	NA	CASSLDQNSPLHF	TGTGCCAGCAGCTTAGATCAGAATTCACCCCTCCACTTT
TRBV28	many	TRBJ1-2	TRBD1	CASSSAGGTGLLRYTF	TGTGCCAGCAGTTCCGCAGGCGGGACAGGGCTGCTCCGCTACACCTTC
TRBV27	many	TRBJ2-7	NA	CASSPSRGIGWVQQYF	TGTGCCAGCAGCCCTTCTCGGGGTATTGGATGGGTTCAGCAGTACTTC
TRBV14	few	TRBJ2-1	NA	CASSQSGTTYNEQFF	TGTGCCAGCAGCCAATCGGGGACAACCTACAATGAGCAGTTCTTC
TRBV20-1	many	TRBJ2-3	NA	CSAAWTASTDTQYF	TGCAGTGCTGCTTGGACGGCTAGCACAGATACGCAGTATTTT
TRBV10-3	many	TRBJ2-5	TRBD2	CAISLAGGQETQYF	TGTGCCATCAGTTTAGCGGGAGGGCAAGAGACCCAGTACTTC
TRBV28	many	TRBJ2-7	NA	CASSLWSGGGFSGPSTYEQYF	TGTGCCAGCAGTTTATGGTCCGGAGGAGGGTTTAGCGGACCATCAACCTACGAGCAGTACTTC
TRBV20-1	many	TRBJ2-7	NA	CSARGSAGYEQYF	TGCAGTGCTAGGGGCAGCGCGGGGTACGAGCAGTACTTC
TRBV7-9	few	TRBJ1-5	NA	CASSQTASGERNQPQHF	TGTGCCAGCAGCCAGACTGCGTCGGGCGAACGCAATCAGCCCCAGCATTTT
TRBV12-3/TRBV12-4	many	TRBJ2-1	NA	CASSLKVAEQFF	TGTGCCAGCAGCCTGAAAGTTGCTGAGCAGTTCTTC
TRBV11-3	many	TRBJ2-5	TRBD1	CASSLGIYRGRETQYF	TGTGCCAGCAGCTTAGGGATTTACAGGGGGCGTGAGACCCAGTACTTC
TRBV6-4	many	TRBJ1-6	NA	CASSATGNVNSPLHF	TGTGCCAGCAGTGCCACAGGGAATGTGAATTCACCCCTCCACTTT
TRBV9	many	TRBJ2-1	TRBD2	CASSLGLAEPYNEQFF	TGTGCCAGCAGCCTGGGACTAGCGGAGCCCTACAATGAGCAGTTCTTC
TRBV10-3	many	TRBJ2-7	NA	CASKKQSSSYEQYF	TGTGCCAGTAAGAAACAGAGCAGCTCCTACGAGCAGTACTTC
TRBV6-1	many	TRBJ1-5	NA	CASTLTVNQPQHF	TGTGCCAGCACCCTTACAGTCAATCAGCCCCAGCATTTT